The clone carrying this T cell receptor (beta chain) has a count of ten or more. On the basis of clinical symptoms, serum thyroxine and TRAb, thyroid ultrasound and orbital computed tomography, diagnoses were made. Isolation of PBMCs was performed on about 10 ml fresh peripheral blood. This entry belongs to a study of T cells in Graves' hyperthyroidism and ophthalmopathy. Trimming took off 6 bases at V and 0 bases at J, with 6 bases between the two ends. This CDR3 is built from 12 residues. Amplification targeted TCR beta CDR3 regions from RNA transcripts. First-round RT-PCR targeting the TCR CDR3 was performed with the HTBI primer set. TCRdb re-analysed the multiplex PCR reads in MiXCR, keeping a single row per CDR3 protein. Of a few hundred thousand distinct CDR3 sequences in the sample, approximately 15% were seen once.

This chain connects TRBV12-3 or TRBV12-4 to TRBJ2-7; no clear D. The source of this sequence is a young woman with Graves' hyperthyroidism that later progressed to Graves' ophthalmopathy. Sequenced input: blood. The CDR3 is CASRRSSYEQYF. The CDR3 bases are TGTGCCAGCAGGAGGTCCTCCTACGAGCAGTACTTC.